The present T cell receptor beta chain was sequenced within a study of cytomegalovirus exposure and HLA in healthy donors. Study results and caveats: Excluded: some indistinguishable V segments such as TRBV6-2 and TRBV6-3. In most subjects, TCR beta sequences reportedly gave accurate predictions of HLA-A and HLA-B alleles.

Turning to this clone: What it binds is not known.

The PCR had 60 Vbeta and 13 Jbeta primers. Data came from immunoSEQ multiplex PCR; TCRdb stores just in-frame clones and leaves some out. The repertoire holds just over 150,000 clones, more than 65% seen once, with around 6.6% in the top ten. Donors consisted of healthy bone marrow donors. From germline, CDR1 is MNHNS and CDR2 SASEGT. This CDR3 has 15 residues. The ends lost 5 bases at V and 9 bases at J; junction bases unmatched: 9. The clonotype comes from a man aged 50 or older in good health and CMV-seropositive. This chain connects TRBV6-1 to TRBJ2-1; 11 bases fit TRBD2. Material: PBMCs. The CDR3, as DNA: TGTGCCAGCAGTTCGTTGACTAGCGGGATGGGTGAGCAGTTCTTC. The encoded protein is CASSSLTSGMGEQFF.